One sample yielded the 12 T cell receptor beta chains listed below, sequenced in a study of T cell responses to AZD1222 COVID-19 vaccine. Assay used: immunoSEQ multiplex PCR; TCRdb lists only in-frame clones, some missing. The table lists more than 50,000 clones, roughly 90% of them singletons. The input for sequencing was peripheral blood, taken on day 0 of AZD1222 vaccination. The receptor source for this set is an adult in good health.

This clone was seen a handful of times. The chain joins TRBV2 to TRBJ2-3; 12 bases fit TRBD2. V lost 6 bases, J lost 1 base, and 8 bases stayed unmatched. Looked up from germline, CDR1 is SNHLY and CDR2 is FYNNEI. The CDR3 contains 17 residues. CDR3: CASRNGLAGSRTDTQYF. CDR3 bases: TGTGCCAGCAGAAACGGACTAGCGGGGTCCCGCACAGATACGCAGTATTTT.

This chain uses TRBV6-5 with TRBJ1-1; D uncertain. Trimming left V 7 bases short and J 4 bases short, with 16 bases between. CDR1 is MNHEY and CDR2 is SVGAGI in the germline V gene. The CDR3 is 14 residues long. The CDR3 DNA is TGTGCCAGCACCGAAAGTACCTGGGGCACTGAAGCTTTCTTT. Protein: CASTESTWGTEAFF.

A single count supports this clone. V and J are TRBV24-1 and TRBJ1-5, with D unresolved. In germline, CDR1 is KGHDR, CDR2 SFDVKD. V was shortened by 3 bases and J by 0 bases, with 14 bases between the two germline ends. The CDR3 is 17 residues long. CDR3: CATSDIGRHYSNQPQHF. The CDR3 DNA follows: TGTGCCACCAGTGATATCGGCAGGCACTATAGCAATCAGCCCCAGCATTTT.

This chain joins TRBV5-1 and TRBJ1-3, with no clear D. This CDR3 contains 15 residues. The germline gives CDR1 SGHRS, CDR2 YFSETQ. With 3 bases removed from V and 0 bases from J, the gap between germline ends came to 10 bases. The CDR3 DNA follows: TGCGCCAGCAGCTCGGTACCCGGCTCTGGAAACACCATATATTTT. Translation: CASSSVPGSGNTIYF. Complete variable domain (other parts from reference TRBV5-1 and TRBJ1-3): KAGVTQTPRYLIKTRGQQVTLSCSPISGHRSVSWYQQTPGQGLQFLFEYFSETQRNKGNFPGRFSGRQFSNSRSEMNVSTLELGDSALYLCASSSVPGSGNTIYFGEGSWLTVV.

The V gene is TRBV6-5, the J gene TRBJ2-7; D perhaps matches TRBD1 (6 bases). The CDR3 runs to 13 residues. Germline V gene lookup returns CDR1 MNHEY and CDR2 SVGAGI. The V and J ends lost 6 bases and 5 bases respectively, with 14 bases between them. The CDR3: CASRQGRLHEQYF. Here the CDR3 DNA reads TGTGCCAGCAGACAGGGTCGCTTGCACGAGCAGTACTTC.

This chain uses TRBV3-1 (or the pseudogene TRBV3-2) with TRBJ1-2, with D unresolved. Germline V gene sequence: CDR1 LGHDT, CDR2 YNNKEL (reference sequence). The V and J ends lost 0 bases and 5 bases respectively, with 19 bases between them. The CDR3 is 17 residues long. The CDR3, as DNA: TGTGCCAGCAGCCAAGATGCAGCTTCGGCAGGTCGGTATGGCTACACCTTC. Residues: CASSQDAASAGRYGYTF.

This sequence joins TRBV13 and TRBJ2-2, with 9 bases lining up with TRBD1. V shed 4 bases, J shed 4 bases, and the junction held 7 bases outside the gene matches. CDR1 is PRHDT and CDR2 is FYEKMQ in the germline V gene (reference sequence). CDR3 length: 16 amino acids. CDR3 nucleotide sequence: TGTGCCAGCAGCTACAACAGGGGGCTTGGCACCGGGGAGCTGTTTTTT. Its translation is CASSYNRGLGTGELFF.

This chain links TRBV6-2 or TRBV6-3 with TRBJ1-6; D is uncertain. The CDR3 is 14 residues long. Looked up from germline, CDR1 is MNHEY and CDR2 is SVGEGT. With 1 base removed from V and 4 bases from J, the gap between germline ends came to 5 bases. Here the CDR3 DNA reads TGTGCCAGCAGTTACTTGCAATATAATTCACCCCTCCACTTT. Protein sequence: CASSYLQYNSPLHF.

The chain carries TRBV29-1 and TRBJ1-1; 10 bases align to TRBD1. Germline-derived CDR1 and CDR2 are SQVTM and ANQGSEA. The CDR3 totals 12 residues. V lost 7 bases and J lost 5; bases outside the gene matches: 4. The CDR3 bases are TGCAGCGCAGGGACAGGGGAGACTGAAGCTTTCTTT. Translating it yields CSAGTGETEAFF.

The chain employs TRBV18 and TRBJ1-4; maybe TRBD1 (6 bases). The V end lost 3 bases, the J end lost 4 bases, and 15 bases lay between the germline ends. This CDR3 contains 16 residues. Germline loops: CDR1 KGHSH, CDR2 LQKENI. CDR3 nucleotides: TGTGCCAGCTCACCCGGAGTGGGGGGGCATAATGAAAAACTGTTTTTT. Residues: CASSPGVGGHNEKLFF.

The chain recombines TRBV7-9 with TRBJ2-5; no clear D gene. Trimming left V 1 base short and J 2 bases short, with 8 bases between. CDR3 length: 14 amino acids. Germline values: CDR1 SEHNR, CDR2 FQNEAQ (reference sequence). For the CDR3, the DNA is TGTGCCAGCAGCTTAGTGGTCCGTCAAGAGACCCAGTACTTC. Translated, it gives CASSLVVRQETQYF.

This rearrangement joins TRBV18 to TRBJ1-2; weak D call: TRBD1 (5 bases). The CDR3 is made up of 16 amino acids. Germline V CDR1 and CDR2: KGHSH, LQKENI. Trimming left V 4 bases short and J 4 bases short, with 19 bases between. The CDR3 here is CASSRPTDTARYGYTF. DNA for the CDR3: TGTGCCAGCTCACGACCGACGGACACCGCTCGCTATGGCTACACCTTC.